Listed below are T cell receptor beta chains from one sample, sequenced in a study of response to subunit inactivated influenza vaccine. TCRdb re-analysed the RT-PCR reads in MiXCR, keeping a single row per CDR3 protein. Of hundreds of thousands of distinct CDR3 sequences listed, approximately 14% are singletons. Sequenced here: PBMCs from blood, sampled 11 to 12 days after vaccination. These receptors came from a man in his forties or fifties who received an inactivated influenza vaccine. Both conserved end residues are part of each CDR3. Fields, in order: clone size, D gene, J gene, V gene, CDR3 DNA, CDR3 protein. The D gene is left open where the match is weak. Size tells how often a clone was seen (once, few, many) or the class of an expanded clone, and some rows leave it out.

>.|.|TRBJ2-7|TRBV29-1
TGCAGCGTTCAGGGGGGAACCTACGAGCAGTACTTC
CSVQGGTYEQYF
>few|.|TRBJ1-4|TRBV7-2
TGTGCCAGCAGCTTAGTAGGCGGTTCTAATGAAAAACTGTTTTTT
CASSLVGGSNEKLFF
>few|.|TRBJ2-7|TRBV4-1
TGCGCCAGCAGCCAAGAACCCCCGGCTAGCTATAACTTCGAGCAGTACTTC
CASSQEPPASYNFEQYF
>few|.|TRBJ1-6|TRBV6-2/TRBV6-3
TGTGCCATCAAGGACAGTTATAATTCACCCCTCCACTTT
CAIKDSYNSPLHF
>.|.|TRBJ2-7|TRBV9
TGTGCCAGCAGCCCCGCTGAAGGACGGGCCACCTACGAGCAGTACTTC
CASSPAEGRATYEQYF
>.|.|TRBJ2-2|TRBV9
TGTGCCAGCAGCGTAGTACAGGGAATGCCCGGGGAGCTGTTTTTT
CASSVVQGMPGELFF
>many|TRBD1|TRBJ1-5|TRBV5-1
TGCGCCAGCAGCTTGGGGACAGGGGGCTATCAGCCCCAGCATTTT
CASSLGTGGYQPQHF
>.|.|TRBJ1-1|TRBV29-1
TGCAGCGTTGGGGGGGGGACGTCAAGCCCCACTGAAGCTTTCTTT
CSVGGGTSSPTEAFF
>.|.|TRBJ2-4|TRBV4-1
TGCGCCAGCAGCCAAGGGAACATAGCCAAAAACATTCAGTACTTC
CASSQGNIAKNIQYF
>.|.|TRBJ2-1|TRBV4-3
TGCGCCAGCAGCCCGCGGGACGGAGGATACAATGAGCAGTTCTTC
CASSPRDGGYNEQFF
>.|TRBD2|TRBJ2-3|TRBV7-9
TGTGCCAGCAGCAGTACTAGCGGGATATTGGATACGCAGTATTTT
CASSSTSGILDTQYF
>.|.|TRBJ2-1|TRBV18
TGTGCCAGCTCACCACCCATATCCTACAAAGAGCAGTTCTTC
CASSPPISYKEQFF
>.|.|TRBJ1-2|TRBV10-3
TGTGCCATCAGTCTGACACCAAACTATGGCTACACCTTC
CAISLTPNYGYTF
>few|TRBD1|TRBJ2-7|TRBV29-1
TGCAGCGTTGTAAAAGGACAGGGGGACTACGAGCAGTACTTC
CSVVKGQGDYEQYF
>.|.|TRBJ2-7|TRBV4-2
TGTGCCAGCAGCCTAGATCAGGGGGGGGACTACGAGCAGTACTTC
CASSLDQGGDYEQYF
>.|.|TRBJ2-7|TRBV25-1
TGTGCCAGCAAGGCTAGCTACGAGCAGTACTTC
CASKASYEQYF
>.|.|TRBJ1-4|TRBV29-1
TGCAGCGTTGTTCTTCGCATTAATGAAAAACTGTTTTTT
CSVVLRINEKLFF
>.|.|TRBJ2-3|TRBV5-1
TGCGCCAGCAGCTCTCAGGGCTCTCTAGATACGCAGTATTTT
CASSSQGSLDTQYF
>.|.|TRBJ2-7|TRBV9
TGTGCCAGCAGAAGCCAGCGCGCCTCCTACGAGCAGTACTTC
CASRSQRASYEQYF
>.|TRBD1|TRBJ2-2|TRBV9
TGTGCCAGCAGCGTAGTAGGGGGCACTACCGGGGAGCTGTTTTTT
CASSVVGGTTGELFF
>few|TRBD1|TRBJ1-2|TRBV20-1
TGCAGTGCTTCAGGGGACAGAGAGTTTTATGGCTACACCTTC
CSASGDREFYGYTF
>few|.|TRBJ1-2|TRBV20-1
TGCAGTGCTAGGGACGGGACCAGACCGACCCTATATGGCTACACCTTC
CSARDGTRPTLYGYTF
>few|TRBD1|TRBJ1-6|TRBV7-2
TGTGCCAGCAGCCCCGGGACAGGGCGAACGCTAAATTCACCCCTCCACTTT
CASSPGTGRTLNSPLHF
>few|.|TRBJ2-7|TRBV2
TGTGCCAGCAGTGCACAGAACGCAAGACGTTGGCAGTACTTC
CASSAQNARRWQYF
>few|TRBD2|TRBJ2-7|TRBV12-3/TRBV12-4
TGTGCCAGCCGGGGACTAGCGGGGGGTGGCGAGCAGTACTTC
CASRGLAGGGEQYF
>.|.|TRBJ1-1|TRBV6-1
TGTGCCAGCAACCCGCCGTCCGGTACTGAAGCTTTCTTT
CASNPPSGTEAFF
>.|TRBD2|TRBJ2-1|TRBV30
TGTGCCTGGTCAGGTAGCGGGAGCGGCAATGAGCAGTTCTTC
CAWSGSGSGNEQFF
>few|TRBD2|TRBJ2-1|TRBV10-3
TGTGCCATCAGTGAGTCGGCTAGCGGGTCCTCCTACAATGAGCAGTTCTTC
CAISESASGSSYNEQFF
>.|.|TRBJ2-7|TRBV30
TGTGCCTGGAGTGTAGGGTCTAGCAGCGAGCAGTACTTC
CAWSVGSSSEQYF
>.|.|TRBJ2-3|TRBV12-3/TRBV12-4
TGTGCCAGCAGGTTTGCGGGCCAAGGCACAGATACGCAGTATTTT
CASRFAGQGTDTQYF
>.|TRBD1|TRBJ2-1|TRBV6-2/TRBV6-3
TGTGCCAGCGCAGGACAGGGGGTTTACAATGAGCAGTTCTTC
CASAGQGVYNEQFF
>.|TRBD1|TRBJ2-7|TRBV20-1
TGCAGTTCTACTCTAGGGAACGGAGGACAGGGTTTCGGGGAGCAGTACTTC
CSSTLGNGGQGFGEQYF
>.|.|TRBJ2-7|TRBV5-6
TGTGCCAGCAGCTTTTACCACTCCTACGAGCAGTACTTC
CASSFYHSYEQYF
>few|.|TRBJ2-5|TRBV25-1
TGTGCCAGCAACCCCGGGACGCAAGAGACCCAGTACTTC
CASNPGTQETQYF
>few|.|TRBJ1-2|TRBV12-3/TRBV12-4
TGTGCCAGCAGTTTAGGGGGCAGGGCGTATGGCTACACCTTC
CASSLGGRAYGYTF
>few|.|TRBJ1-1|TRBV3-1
TGTGCCAGCAGCCAACCGTACACTGAAGCTTTCTTT
CASSQPYTEAFF
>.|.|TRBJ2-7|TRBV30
TGTGCCTGGAGTGTAACTTACGAGCAGTACTTC
CAWSVTYEQYF
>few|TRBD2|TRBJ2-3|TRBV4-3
TGCGCCAGCAGCCCGGGACTAAATTGGTCAGATACGCAGTATTTT
CASSPGLNWSDTQYF
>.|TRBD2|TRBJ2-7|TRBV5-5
TGTGCCAGCAGCCAGACGATGACGGGAGGGCTTTACGAGCAGTACTTC
CASSQTMTGGLYEQYF
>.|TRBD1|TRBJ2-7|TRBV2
TGTGCCAGCAGCCGAGGACAGGGAACACTTTATATTGGGCAGTACTTC
CASSRGQGTLYIGQYF
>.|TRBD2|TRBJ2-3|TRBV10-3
TGTGCCATCAGGGAACTAGCGGGAGGAAAAGATACGCAGTATTTT
CAIRELAGGKDTQYF
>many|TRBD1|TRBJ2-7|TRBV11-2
TGTGCCAGCAGCTTTATCCGGGGACAGGGACTAAACGAGCAGTACTTC
CASSFIRGQGLNEQYF
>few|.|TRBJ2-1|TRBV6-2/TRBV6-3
TGTGCCAGCAGTTACCGGGTAGAATCCTACAATGAGCAGTTCTTC
CASSYRVESYNEQFF
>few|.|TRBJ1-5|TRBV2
TGTGCCAGCAGGGGGATGACAGGATTCCAGCCCCAGCATTTT
CASRGMTGFQPQHF
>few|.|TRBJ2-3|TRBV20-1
TGCAGTGCCCCTAGGTCGGGGTCAGATACGCAGTATTTT
CSAPRSGSDTQYF
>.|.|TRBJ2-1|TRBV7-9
TGTGCCAGCAGCTTAGCCCTCCGGGACCGCAACAATGAGCAGTTCTTC
CASSLALRDRNNEQFF
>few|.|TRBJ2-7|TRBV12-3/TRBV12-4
TGTGCCAGCAGTGTGGGGGGCTCCTACGAGCAGTACTTC
CASSVGGSYEQYF
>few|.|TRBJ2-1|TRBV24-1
TGTGCCACCAGGGGACCCACCTACAATGAGCAGTTCTTC
CATRGPTYNEQFF
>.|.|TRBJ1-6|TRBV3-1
TGTGCCAGCAGCTCGACCAGCATGGGGGGAGGTGCACCCCTCCACTTT
CASSSTSMGGGAPLHF
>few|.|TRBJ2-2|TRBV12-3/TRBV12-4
TGTGCCAGCAGCACAGGGACCTCCCCCGGGGAGCTGTTTTTT
CASSTGTSPGELFF
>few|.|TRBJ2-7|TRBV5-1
TGCGCCAGCAGCGTCGACAGGACATCCTACGAGCAGTACTTC
CASSVDRTSYEQYF
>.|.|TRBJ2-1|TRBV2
TGTGCCAGCTGGGCAGGAAGCTCCTACAATGAGCAGTTCTTC
CASWAGSSYNEQFF
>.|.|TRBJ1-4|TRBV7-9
TGTGCCAGCAGCACCCCCGCGGAAAAACTGTTTTTT
CASSTPAEKLFF
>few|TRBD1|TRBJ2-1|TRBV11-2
TGTGCCAGCAGAGGGGGAGTGACAGGGAACTACAATGAGCAGTTCTTC
CASRGGVTGNYNEQFF